This T cell receptor beta chain was recorded in a study of beta chain features in type 1 diabetes. Study-wide results and limits: All four CD4+ subsets from Type 1 diabetes patients carried moderately but significantly shorter TCRB CDR3s.

This clone appeared a few times. Its target is not known. Since all of the isolated RNA was reverse transcribed, expressed TCRB transcripts were what got sequenced. Reads from naive, central memory and regulatory T cell samples averaged roughly 3.6 million. TCRdb's table, derived via immunoSEQ multiplex PCR, lists solely in-frame clones and lacks some. The sample has hundreds of thousands of clones; 11% to 15% are singletons. Germline-derived CDR1 and CDR2 are SEHNR and FQNEAQ (reference sequence). This CDR3 is 14 amino acids long. V gave up 5 bases and J gave up 0 bases; unmatched junction bases: 3. This clonotype was obtained from a man aged 18 to 29 with type 1 diabetes. The chain couples TRBV7-9 to TRBJ2-7; the match to TRBD2 covers 8 bases. The specimen was naive CD4+ T cells from blood. CDR3 residues: CASSLSGNSYEQYF. CDR3 coding DNA: TGTGCCAGCAGCCTTAGCGGGAACTCCTACGAGCAGTACTTC.